These 9 T cell receptor beta chains share one sample of origin, sequenced in a study of CD8+CD57+ T cells in acquired aplastic anemia. For sequencing, patients were chosen who had shown expansion of CD8+CD57+ cells by flow cytometry. Genomic DNA was employed as the template in profiling TCR beta VDJ and CDR3. Each CDR3 protein is one row after TCRdb ran MiXCR on the reads. Here the sample spans 120,000 or so distinct CDR3 sequences, 40% being singletons. Specimen: sorted CD4+, CD8+, or CD8+CD57+ T cells (not recorded which) from PBMCs. These receptors all come from a human donor with aplastic anemia.

The sample holds many counts of this clonotype. The chain recombines TRBV29-1 with TRBJ2-7, with no clear D. V shed 5 bases and J shed 5 bases, with 13 bases lying between them. CDR1 is SQVTM, CDR2 ANQGSEA, per germline. This CDR3 is 12 amino acids long. The CDR3 region has the DNA TGCAGCGTTCGTATACAAACGGACGAGCAGTACTTC. Translated: CSVRIQTDEQYF.

This clonotype came up a few times. V and J are TRBV2 and TRBJ1-1, with 7 bases identical to TRBD1. Germline CDR1 is SNHLY and CDR2 is FYNNEI. The CDR3 has 13 amino acids. After removal of 6 bases from V and 2 bases from J, the junction contained 3 bases not matched to a gene. CDR3: CASRGQVNTEAFF. The CDR3 bases are TGTGCCAGCAGAGGACAGGTTAACACTGAAGCTTTCTTT. Drawing the rest from reference TRBV2 and TRBJ1-1, the complete variable domain is EPEVTQTPSHQVTQMGQEVILRCVPISNHLYFYWYRQILGQKVEFLVSFYNNEISEKSEIFDDQFSVERPDGSNFTLKIRSTKLEDSAMYFCASRGQVNTEAFFGQGTRLTVV.

The chain is built from TRBV5-5 and TRBJ2-7; perhaps D is TRBD1 or TRBD2 (5 bases each). The length of the CDR3 is 15 residues. Looked up from germline, CDR1 is SGHKS and CDR2 is YYEKEE (reference sequence). V lost 3 bases, J lost 0 bases, and 13 bases lay in between. The CDR3 spells CASSSYGTDSYEQYF. The DNA for the CDR3 is TGTGCCAGCAGCTCCTACGGGACGGACTCCTACGAGCAGTACTTC.

This clonotype was detected a few times. This rearrangement joins TRBV19 to TRBJ2-3; D is possibly TRBD1 (5 bases). Germline CDR1 and CDR2: LNHDA and SQIVND (reference sequence). The CDR3 consists of 13 residues. V gave up 3 bases and J gave up 6 bases, with 10 bases separating them. For the CDR3, the DNA is TGTGCCAGTAGTATCAGGGCCGGGGATACGCAGTATTTT. The encoded protein is CASSIRAGDTQYF.

This clonotype was counted ten times or more. The J gene is TRBJ2-2, the V gene TRBV15; the D is unclear. CDR1 and CDR2 from the germline V gene are LNHNV and YYDKDF (reference sequence). V lost 5 bases, J lost 1 base, and 5 bases lay in between. This CDR3 contains 13 residues. Written as DNA, the CDR3 is TGTGCCACCAGCGCAGGGAACACCGGGGAGCTGTTTTTT. Protein product: CATSAGNTGELFF. Supplemented by reference TRBV15 and TRBJ2-2, the full variable domain reads DAMVIQNPRYQVTQFGKPVTLSCSQTLNHNVMYWYQQKSSQAPKLLFHYYDKDFNNEADTPDNFQSRRPNTSFCFLDIRSPGLGDTAMYLCATSAGNTGELFFGEGSRLTVL.

The genes are TRBV25-1 and TRBJ1-2, with 11 bases matching TRBD1. Per the germline V gene, CDR1 is MGHDK and CDR2 is SYGVNS. The CDR3 has 13 residues. V dropped 7 bases and J dropped 4; count of bases not matched to a gene: 2. The CDR3 DNA sequence: TGTGCCAGCAACGGGACAGGGGGCTATGGCTACACCTTC. Protein sequence: CASNGTGGYGYTF.

The chain uses TRBV12-3 or TRBV12-4 and TRBJ2-7, with TRBD2 identical over 13 bases. The CDR3 spans 14 residues. Trimming took 6 bases from V and 9 from J; bases not matched to a gene: 8. The CDR3 spells CASRITSGGVAQYF. CDR3 DNA: TGTGCCAGCAGGATAACTAGCGGGGGGGTGGCGCAGTACTTC.

The table lists this clonotype with many counts. The chain combines TRBV7-7 with TRBJ2-2; D is uncertain. CDR3 size: 13 residues. CDR1 SSHAT and CDR2 FNYEAQ come from the germline V gene (reference sequence). V lost 5 bases to trimming and J lost 6 bases, with 10 bases between them. CDR3 loop: CASSPGSSGELFF. CDR3 in DNA: TGTGCCAGCAGCCCCGGGTCATCCGGGGAGCTGTTTTTT.

The genes are TRBV19 and TRBJ1-5; unclear D gene. The CDR3 contains 14 residues. With 5 bases removed from V and 6 bases from J, the gap between germline ends came to 14 bases. Germline assignment: CDR1 LNHDA and CDR2 SQIVND (reference sequence). CDR3 sequence: CASSYEGRVQPQHF. DNA of the CDR3: TGTGCCAGTAGTTACGAGGGAAGGGTTCAGCCCCAGCATTTT.